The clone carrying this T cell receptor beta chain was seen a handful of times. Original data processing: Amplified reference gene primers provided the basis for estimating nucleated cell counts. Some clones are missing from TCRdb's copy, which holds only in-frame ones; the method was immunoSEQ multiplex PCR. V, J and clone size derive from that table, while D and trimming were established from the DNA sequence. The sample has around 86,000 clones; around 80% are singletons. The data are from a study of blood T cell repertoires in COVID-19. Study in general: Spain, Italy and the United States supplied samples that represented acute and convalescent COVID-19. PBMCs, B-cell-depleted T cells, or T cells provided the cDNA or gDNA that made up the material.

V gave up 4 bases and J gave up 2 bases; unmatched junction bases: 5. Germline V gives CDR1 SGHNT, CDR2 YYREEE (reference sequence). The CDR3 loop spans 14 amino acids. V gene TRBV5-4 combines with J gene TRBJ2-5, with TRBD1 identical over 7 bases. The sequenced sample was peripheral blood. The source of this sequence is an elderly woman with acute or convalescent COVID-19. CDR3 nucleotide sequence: TGTGCCAGCAGCACAGACAGGGAACAAGAGACCCAGTACTTC. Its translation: CASSTDREQETQYF.